Detailed here is one T cell receptor beta chain. The antigen is unknown. Profiling relied on immunoSEQ multiplex PCR, and the TCRdb table lists in-frame clones only, not all of them. Of tens of thousands of clones in the sample, under 75% are singletons; the top ten hold 15% to 20%. This specimen comes from a study of vaccination effects on CD4 cells after COVID-19. Prior to sequencing, the ViraFEST assay stimulated PBMC with viral peptide pools, which expanded the antigen-specific CD4+ T cells. Isolation of CD4+ T cells took place after about nine days of culture. Nucleocapsid antibodies stayed negative before and after vaccination, showing no earlier SARS-CoV-2 infection. Cultures got half-medium changes with IL-2 on days 3 and 7. Points from the study as a whole: Pronounced clonal contraction occurred in clones induced by infection and by vaccine late after vaccination.

The CDR3 length is 16 residues. V was shortened by 3 bases and J by 8 bases, with 22 bases between the two germline ends. Germline CDR1 MDHEN, CDR2 SYDVKM. This receptor was identified in a human donor who received a COVID-19 vaccine. The chain couples TRBV28 to TRBJ1-2; the D is unclear. The material sequenced was CD4+ T cells from PBMCs cultured with SARS-CoV-2 spike peptides, taken before COVID-19 vaccination. CDR3 region: CASSFFTGIKTSGYTF. The CDR3 DNA is TGTGCCAGCAGTTTCTTTACCGGGATTAAGACGAGCGGCTACACCTTC.